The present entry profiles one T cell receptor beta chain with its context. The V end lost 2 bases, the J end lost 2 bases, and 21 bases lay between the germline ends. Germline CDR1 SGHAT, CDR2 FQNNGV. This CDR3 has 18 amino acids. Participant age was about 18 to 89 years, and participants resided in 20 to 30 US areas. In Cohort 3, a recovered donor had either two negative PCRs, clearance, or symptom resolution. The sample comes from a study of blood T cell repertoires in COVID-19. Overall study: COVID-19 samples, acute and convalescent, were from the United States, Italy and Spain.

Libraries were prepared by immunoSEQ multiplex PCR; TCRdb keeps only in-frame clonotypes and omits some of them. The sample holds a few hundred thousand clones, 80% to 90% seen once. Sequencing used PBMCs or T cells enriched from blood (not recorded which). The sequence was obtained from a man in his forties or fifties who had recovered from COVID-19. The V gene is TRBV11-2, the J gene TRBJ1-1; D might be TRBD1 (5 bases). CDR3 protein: CASSLTRGVRRENTEAFF. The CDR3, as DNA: TGTGCCAGCAGCTTAACCCGGGGGGTCAGACGAGAAAACACTGAAGCTTTCTTT. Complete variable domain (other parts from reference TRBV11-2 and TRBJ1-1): EAGVAQSPRYKIIEKRQSVAFWCNPISGHATLYWYQQILGQGPKLLIQFQNNGVVDDSQLPKDRFSAERLKGVDSTLKIQPAKLEDSAVYLCASSLTRGVRRENTEAFFGQGTRLTVV.